This T cell receptor (beta chain) was recovered during a study of T cell responses to AZD1222 COVID-19 vaccine. Study-wide points: Distributed over spike, vaccine-associated CD4 TCRs predominated at 160-218 and 743-854.

In regard to this clone: No antigen is known for it.

Sequencing used immunoSEQ multiplex PCR; TCRdb keeps in-frame clones, though not all of them. Here the sample spans more than 50,000 clones, about four fifths being singletons. The CDR3 runs 12 residues. V gave up 3 bases and J gave up 1 base, with 7 bases separating them. Germline V lookup: CDR1 DFQATT, CDR2 SNEGSKA (reference sequence). Specimen: peripheral blood, collected on day 0 of MenACWY control vaccination. The TCR comes from an adult in good health. This chain joins TRBV20-1 and TRBJ2-7; D unresolved. The CDR3 DNA follows: TGCAGTGCTAGTCCCGGGTCCTACGAGCAGTACTTC. Translating it yields CSASPGSYEQYF.